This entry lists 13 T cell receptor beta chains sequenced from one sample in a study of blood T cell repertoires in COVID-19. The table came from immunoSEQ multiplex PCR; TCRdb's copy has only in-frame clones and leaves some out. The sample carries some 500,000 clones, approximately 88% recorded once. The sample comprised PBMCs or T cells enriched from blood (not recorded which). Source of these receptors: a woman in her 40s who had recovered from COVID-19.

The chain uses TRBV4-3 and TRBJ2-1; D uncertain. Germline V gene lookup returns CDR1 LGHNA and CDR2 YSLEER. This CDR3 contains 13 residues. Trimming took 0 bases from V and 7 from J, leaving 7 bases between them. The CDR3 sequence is CASSQEQTNEQFF. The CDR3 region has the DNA TGCGCCAGCAGCCAAGAACAGACGAATGAGCAGTTCTTC.

In DNA, the CDR3 is TGTGCCACCAGCAGAGAGGCTTTAGGACAATCGTACGAGCAGTACTTC. It encodes CATSREALGQSYEQYF. The genes are TRBV15 and TRBJ2-7; D is possibly TRBD1 (5 bases). The ends were cut back, 0 bases at V and 4 bases at J, with 16 bases in the middle. This CDR3 spans 16 amino acids. Looked up from germline, CDR1 is LNHNV and CDR2 is YYDKDF (reference sequence).

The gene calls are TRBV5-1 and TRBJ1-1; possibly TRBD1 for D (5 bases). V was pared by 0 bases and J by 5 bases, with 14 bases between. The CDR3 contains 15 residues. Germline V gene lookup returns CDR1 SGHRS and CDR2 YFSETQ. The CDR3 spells CASSLGGAGGTEAFF. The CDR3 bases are TGCGCCAGCAGCTTGGGCGGGGCGGGGGGAACTGAAGCTTTCTTT.

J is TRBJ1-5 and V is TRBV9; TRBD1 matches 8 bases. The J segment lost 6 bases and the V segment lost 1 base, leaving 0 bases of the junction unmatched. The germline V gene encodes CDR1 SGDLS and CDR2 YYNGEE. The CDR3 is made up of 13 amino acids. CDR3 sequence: CASSVTGGQPQHF. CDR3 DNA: TGTGCCAGCAGCGTAACAGGGGGTCAGCCCCAGCATTTT.

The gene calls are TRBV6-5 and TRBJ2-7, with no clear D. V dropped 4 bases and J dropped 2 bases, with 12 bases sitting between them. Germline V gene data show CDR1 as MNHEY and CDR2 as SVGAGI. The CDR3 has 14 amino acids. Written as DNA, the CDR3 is TGTGCCAGCAGTTTACGCGGTACCACCTACGAGCAGTACTTC. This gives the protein CASSLRGTTYEQYF.

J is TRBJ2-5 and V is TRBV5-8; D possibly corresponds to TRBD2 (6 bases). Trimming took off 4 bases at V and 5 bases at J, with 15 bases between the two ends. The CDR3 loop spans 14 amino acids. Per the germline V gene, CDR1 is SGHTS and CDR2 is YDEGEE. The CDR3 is CASSLGLPSETQYF. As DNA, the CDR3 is TGTGCCAGCAGCCTCGGACTACCCTCGGAGACCCAGTACTTC.

The CDR3 nucleotides read TGTGCCAGCACCCCCGGGACAGGAGGTGTGGCCACCGGGGAGCTGTTTTTT. Its protein is CASTPGTGGVATGELFF. This rearrangement joins TRBV3-1 (or the pseudogene TRBV3-2) to TRBJ2-2, with TRBD1 matching over 8 bases. V gave up 7 bases and J gave up 4 bases; unmatched junction bases: 14. Germline V lookup: CDR1 LGHDT, CDR2 YNNKEL (reference sequence). The CDR3 extends over 17 amino acids.

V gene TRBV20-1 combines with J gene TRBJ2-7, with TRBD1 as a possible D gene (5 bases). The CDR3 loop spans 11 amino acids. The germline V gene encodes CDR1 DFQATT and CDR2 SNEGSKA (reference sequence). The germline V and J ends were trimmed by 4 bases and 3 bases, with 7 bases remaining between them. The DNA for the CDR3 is TGCAGTGCTATGCAGGGCTACGAGCAGTACTTC. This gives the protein CSAMQGYEQYF.

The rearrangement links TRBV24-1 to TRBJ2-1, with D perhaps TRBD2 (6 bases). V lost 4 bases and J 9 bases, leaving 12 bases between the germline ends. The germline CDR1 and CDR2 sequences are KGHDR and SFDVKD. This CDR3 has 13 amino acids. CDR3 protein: CATSERDAGEQFF. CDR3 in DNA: TGTGCCACCAGTGAGCGGGACGCGGGTGAGCAGTTCTTC.

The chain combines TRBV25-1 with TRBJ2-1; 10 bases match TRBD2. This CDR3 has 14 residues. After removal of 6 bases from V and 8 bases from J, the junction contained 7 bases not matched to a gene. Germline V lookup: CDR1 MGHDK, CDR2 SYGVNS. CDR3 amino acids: CASRSAGGTHEQFF. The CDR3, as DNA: TGTGCCAGCAGGTCAGCGGGAGGGACCCATGAGCAGTTCTTC.

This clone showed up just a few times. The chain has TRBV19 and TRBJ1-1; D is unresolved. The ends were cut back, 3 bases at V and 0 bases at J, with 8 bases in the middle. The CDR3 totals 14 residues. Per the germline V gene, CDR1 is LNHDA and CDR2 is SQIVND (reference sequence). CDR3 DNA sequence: TGTGCCAGTAGTATGGCGGAGTTGAACACTGAAGCTTTCTTT. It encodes CASSMAELNTEAFF.

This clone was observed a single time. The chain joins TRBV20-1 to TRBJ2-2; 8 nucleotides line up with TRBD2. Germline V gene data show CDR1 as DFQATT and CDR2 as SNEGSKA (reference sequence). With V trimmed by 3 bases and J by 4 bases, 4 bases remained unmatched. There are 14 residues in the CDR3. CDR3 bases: TGCAGTGCTAGTCGAGCGGGAGTCACCGGGGAGCTGTTTTTT. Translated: CSASRAGVTGELFF.

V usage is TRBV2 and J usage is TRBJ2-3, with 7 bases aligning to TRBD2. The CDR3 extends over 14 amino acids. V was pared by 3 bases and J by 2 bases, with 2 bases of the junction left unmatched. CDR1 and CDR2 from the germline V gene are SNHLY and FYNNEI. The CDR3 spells CASSEAGVTDTQYF. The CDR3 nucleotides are TGTGCCAGCAGTGAGGCGGGAGTCACAGATACGCAGTATTTT.